A selection of T cell receptor beta chains follows, all from one sample in a study of shared clonotypes between healthy human individuals. Profiling relied on immunoSEQ multiplex PCR, and the TCRdb table lists in-frame clones only, not all of them. The top ten hold 10% to 15% of the sample, which has around 500,000 clones, about 80% seen once. Sequencing was performed on PBMCs. The receptors were sampled from a woman in her thirties or forties in good health. Some clones in this sample may be carry-over from other donors' samples. Each CDR3 is given with its conserved first and last residue. A D gene is named only where the DNA matches it firmly. Size tells how often a clone was seen (once, few, many) or the class of an expanded clone, and some rows leave it out.

>-|TRBJ2-7|-|TRBV5-1
TGCGCCAGCAGCTTGAGAGGCGAGCAGTACTTC
CASSLRGEQYF
>-|TRBJ2-1|-|TRBV10-2
TGCGCCAGCAGAAACTTTGAGAGCTCCTACAATGAGCAGTTCTTC
CASRNFESSYNEQFF
>few|TRBJ1-5|-|TRBV18
TGTGCCAGCTCACTGGCAGAGCGGAATCAGCCCCAGCATTTT
CASSLAERNQPQHF
>-|TRBJ1-1|-|TRBV11-3
TGTGCCAGCAGCTACAGGGAGACTGAAGCTTTCTTT
CASSYRETEAFF
>-|TRBJ2-5|-|TRBV29-1
TGCAGCGTTGTCGCAGGGTTCGGGGCCCTCGTCCAAGAGACCCAGTACTTC
CSVVAGFGALVQETQYF
>few|TRBJ2-7|-|TRBV9
TGTGCCAGCAGCGTCGGACAGAGTCCCTCCTACGAGCAGTACTTC
CASSVGQSPSYEQYF
>few|TRBJ2-2|TRBD2|TRBV10-1
TGCGCCAGCAGCGGGACTAGCGGCAGGGGGAGCACCGGGGAGCTGTTTTTT
CASSGTSGRGSTGELFF
>-|TRBJ2-6|-|TRBV5-4
TGTGCCAGCAGCTCCGGACAGTTCTCTGGGGCCAACGTCCTGACTTTC
CASSSGQFSGANVLTF
>-|TRBJ2-1|-|TRBV28
TGTGCCAGAAGACAGTTCGGACGCTACAATGAGCAGTTCTTC
CARRQFGRYNEQFF
>-|TRBJ2-7|-|TRBV5-4
TGTGCCAGCAGCTTCGGGGGTTTGGGGCGCGAGCAGTACTTC
CASSFGGLGREQYF
>-|TRBJ1-1|-|TRBV27
TGTGCCAGCAGTCGAGACAGGCGAACTACAGAAGCTTTCTTT
CASSRDRRTTEAFF
>-|TRBJ2-5|TRBD1|TRBV6-1
TGTGCCAGCAGTAACCGACAGGGGCCTTCGGGGACCCAGTACTTC
CASSNRQGPSGTQYF
>-|TRBJ2-3|TRBD1|TRBV5-1
TGCGCCAGCAGCTCGGGACAGGGGGGCACAGATACGCAGTATTTT
CASSSGQGGTDTQYF
>few|TRBJ1-1|-|TRBV7-8
TGTGCCAGCAGCTTGGTGACGGGGAACACTGAAGCTTTCTTT
CASSLVTGNTEAFF
>-|TRBJ1-3|TRBD1|TRBV4-2
TGTGCCAGCAGCCAAGTCCCCGGACAGGGAGACACCATATATTTT
CASSQVPGQGDTIYF
>-|TRBJ2-1|TRBD1|TRBV4-2
TGTGCCAGCAGCCAAGAGGGGGGACAGGTCGCCAATGAGCAGTTCTTC
CASSQEGGQVANEQFF
>-|TRBJ1-1|-|TRBV18
TGTGCCAGCGACTCGGGGGGGAACACTGAAGCTTTCTTT
CASDSGGNTEAFF
>-|TRBJ2-3|-|TRBV19
TGTGCCAGTTCGAAGGGGGGCACAGATACGCAGTATTTT
CASSKGGTDTQYF
>many|TRBJ2-2|-|TRBV30
TGTGCCTGGGGAAAGGCCCGGCTTAACACCGGGGAGCTGTTTTTT
CAWGKARLNTGELFF
>-|TRBJ2-7|-|TRBV28
TGTGCCAGCAGTCCCCCTGAGTGGGGCGAGCAGTACTTC
CASSPPEWGEQYF
>few|TRBJ2-1|TRBD2|TRBV10-3
TGTGCCATCAGTACTAGCGAGTCTGACTACAATGAGCAGTTCTTC
CAISTSESDYNEQFF
>-|TRBJ1-5|-|TRBV6-6
TGTGCCAGCAGTTGGGGACGGAACAATCAGCCCCAGCATTTT
CASSWGRNNQPQHF
>-|TRBJ1-1|-|TRBV10-3
TGTGCCATCAGGCCTGAGGACACTGAAGCTTTCTTT
CAIRPEDTEAFF
>-|TRBJ2-1|TRBD1|TRBV4-2
TGTGCCAGCAGCCAACAAGGACAGGGAGGCCCTAAAAATGAGCAGTTCTTC
CASSQQGQGGPKNEQFF
>-|TRBJ1-1|-|TRBV18
TGTGCCAGCTCACCAGAGGGGGGGACTGAAGCTTTCTTT
CASSPEGGTEAFF
>-|TRBJ2-7|TRBD2|TRBV6-5
TGTGCCAGCAGTGAGGGACGGGAGGGGTTC
CASSEGREGF
>-|TRBJ1-4|-|TRBV4-2
TGTGCCAGCAGCCAAGGGACGGGCTATATAAATGAAAAACTGTTTTTT
CASSQGTGYINEKLFF
>-|TRBJ2-2|-|TRBV11-3
TGTGCCAGCAGCTCCGGACGGAACACCGGGGAGCTGTTTTTT
CASSSGRNTGELFF
>-|TRBJ2-3|TRBD2|TRBV7-2
TGTGCCAGCAGCCCTCCTAGCGGGAGGGCCTTACATACGCAGTATTTT
CASSPPSGRALHTQYF
>-|TRBJ2-1|TRBD2|TRBV5-4
TGTGCCAGCAGCTCGGGGACTAGCCTTTATTCCTACAATGAGCAGTTCTTC
CASSSGTSLYSYNEQFF
>-|TRBJ2-7|-|TRBV5-4
TGTGCCAGCAGCTTAGCCGGGAGTACCTACGAGCAGTACTTC
CASSLAGSTYEQYF
>-|TRBJ2-3|-|TRBV11-2
TGTGCCAGCAGCCCTAGTTCCCGAGCCGCCACAGATACGCAGTATTTT
CASSPSSRAATDTQYF
>-|TRBJ2-7|TRBD2|TRBV5-4
TGTGCCAGCAGCTTGGAGGGAGGGGCCTACGAGCAGTACTTC
CASSLEGGAYEQYF
>-|TRBJ1-5|TRBD1|TRBV19
TGTGCCAGTAGTATACTCCGGACAGGGGGGCAGCCCCAGCATTTT
CASSILRTGGQPQHF
>-|TRBJ2-1|-|TRBV10-2
TGCGCCAGCAGTCTTCTAGGGGGGCGGGTAGGTGAGCAGTTCTTC
CASSLLGGRVGEQFF
>-|TRBJ1-4|-|TRBV19
TGTGCCAGTAGTATCCCGCAGGATAATGAAAAACTGTTTTTT
CASSIPQDNEKLFF
>-|TRBJ2-7|-|TRBV25-1
TGTGCCAGCAGTGAATCCCAGCGGCAGAGCTCCTACGAGCAGTACTTC
CASSESQRQSSYEQYF
>-|TRBJ2-5|-|TRBV10-3
TGTGCCATCAGTGACAGTTCCGAGACCCAGTACTTC
CAISDSSETQYF
>-|TRBJ2-3|-|TRBV5-4
TGTGCCAGCAGCTTGGAGCTAGCCCGCAGCACAGATACGCAGTATTTT
CASSLELARSTDTQYF
>-|TRBJ1-4|TRBD1|TRBV5-1
TGCGCCAGCGGCCCGGGACAGGGTCCTAATGAAAAACTGTTTTTT
CASGPGQGPNEKLFF
>-|TRBJ2-3|-|TRBV4-1
TGCGCCAGCAGCCAATTTGGGGCTAGCACAGATACGCAGTATTTT
CASSQFGASTDTQYF
>-|TRBJ2-7|-|TRBV5-1
TGCGCCAGCAGCTTTAGGGGCGGAGGGGACGAGCAGTACTTC
CASSFRGGGDEQYF
>-|TRBJ1-1|-|TRBV28
TGTGCCAGCAGTTTATCCGCAATCCGTGAAGCTTTCTTT
CASSLSAIREAFF
>-|TRBJ2-2|TRBD1|TRBV5-5
TGTGCCAGCAGCCTTGTACCGGACAGGGGCACCGGGGAGCTGTTTTTT
CASSLVPDRGTGELFF
>-|TRBJ2-7|-|TRBV7-2
TGTGCCAGCAGCTTAGTGGCTGTGGGAGCTTACGAGCAGTACTTC
CASSLVAVGAYEQYF
>-|TRBJ2-7|-|TRBV4-1
TGCGCCAGCAGCCAAGACCGAAGAGCCGGGGCCTCCTACGAGCAGTACTTC
CASSQDRRAGASYEQYF
>-|TRBJ1-1|TRBD1|TRBV28
TGTGCCAGCAGTTTAGTGACAGGGGGGACGAGGACTGAAGCTTTCTTT
CASSLVTGGTRTEAFF
>-|TRBJ2-3|-|TRBV9
TGTGCCAGCAGCCCAGGGAACCCCTCCACAGATACGCAGTATTTT
CASSPGNPSTDTQYF
>once|TRBJ2-5|-|TRBV30
TGTGCCTGGAGTGCTAGGGCTTTACAAGAGACCCAGTACTTC
CAWSARALQETQYF
>-|TRBJ2-2|-|TRBV14
TGTGCCAGCAGCCAAGGGAGGAACACCGGGGAGCTGTTTTTT
CASSQGRNTGELFF
>-|TRBJ2-3|-|TRBV6-6
TGTGCCAGCAGTTACGGGAGTACAGGGCCAGATACGCAGTATTTT
CASSYGSTGPDTQYF
>few|TRBJ2-7|TRBD2|TRBV28
TGTGCCAGCAGTTTTCGTATGAGCGGGATAGCGTCCTACGAGCAGTACTTC
CASSFRMSGIASYEQYF